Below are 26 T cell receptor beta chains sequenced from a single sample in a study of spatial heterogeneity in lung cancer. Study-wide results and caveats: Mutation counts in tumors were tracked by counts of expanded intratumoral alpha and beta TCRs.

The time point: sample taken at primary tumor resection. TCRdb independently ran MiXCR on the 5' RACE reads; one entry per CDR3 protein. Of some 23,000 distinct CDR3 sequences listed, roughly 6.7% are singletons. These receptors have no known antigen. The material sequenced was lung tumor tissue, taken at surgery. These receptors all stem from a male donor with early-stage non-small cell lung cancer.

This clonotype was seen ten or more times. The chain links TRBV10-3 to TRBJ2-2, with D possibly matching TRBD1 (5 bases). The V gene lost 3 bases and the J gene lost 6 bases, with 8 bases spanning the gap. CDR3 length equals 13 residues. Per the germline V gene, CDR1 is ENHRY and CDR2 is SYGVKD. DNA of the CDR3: TGTGCCATCAGTGATGAAGGGGCCGGGGAGCTGTTTTTT. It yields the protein CAISDEGAGELFF.

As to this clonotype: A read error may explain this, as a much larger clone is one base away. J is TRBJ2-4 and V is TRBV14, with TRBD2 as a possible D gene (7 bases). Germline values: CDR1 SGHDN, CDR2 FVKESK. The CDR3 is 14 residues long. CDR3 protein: CASGQGGAGNIQYF. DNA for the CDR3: TGTGCCAGCGGCCAAGGGGGGGCTGGAAACATTCAGTACTTC.

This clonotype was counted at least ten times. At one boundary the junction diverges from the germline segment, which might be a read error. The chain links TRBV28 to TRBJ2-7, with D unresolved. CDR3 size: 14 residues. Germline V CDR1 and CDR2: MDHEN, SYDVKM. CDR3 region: CTSSSTDQSTEQYF. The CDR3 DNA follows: TGTACCAGCAGTTCCACGGACCAAAGCACCGAGCAGTACTTC.

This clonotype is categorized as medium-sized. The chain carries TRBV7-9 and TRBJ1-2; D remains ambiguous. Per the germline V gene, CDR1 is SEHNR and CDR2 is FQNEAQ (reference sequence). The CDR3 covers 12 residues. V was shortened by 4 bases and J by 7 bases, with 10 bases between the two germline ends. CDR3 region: CASSSKPGGYTF. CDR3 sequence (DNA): TGTGCCAGCAGCTCAAAACCGGGTGGCTACACCTTC.

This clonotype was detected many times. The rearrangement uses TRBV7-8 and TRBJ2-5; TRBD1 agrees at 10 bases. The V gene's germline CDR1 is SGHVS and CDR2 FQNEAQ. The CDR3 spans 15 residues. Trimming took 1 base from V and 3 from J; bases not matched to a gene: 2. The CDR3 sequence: CASSLVGTGEETQYF. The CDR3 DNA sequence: TGTGCCAGCAGCTTAGTTGGGACAGGGGAAGAGACCCAGTACTTC.

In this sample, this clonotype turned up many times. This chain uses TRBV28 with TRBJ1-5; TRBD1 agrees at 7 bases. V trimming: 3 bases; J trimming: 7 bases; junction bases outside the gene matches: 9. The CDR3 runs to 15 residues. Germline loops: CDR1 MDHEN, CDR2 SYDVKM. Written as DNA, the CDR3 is TGTGCCAGCAGTTTGCGGCAGGGGGGCGGGCAGCCCCAGCATTTT. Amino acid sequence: CASSLRQGGGQPQHF.

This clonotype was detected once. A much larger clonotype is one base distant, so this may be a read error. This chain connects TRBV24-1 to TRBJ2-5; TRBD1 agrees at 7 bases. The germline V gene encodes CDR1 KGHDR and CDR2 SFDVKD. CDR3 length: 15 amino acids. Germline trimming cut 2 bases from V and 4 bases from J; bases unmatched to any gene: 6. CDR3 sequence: CATSDSLDRAETQYF. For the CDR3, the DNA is TGTGCCACCAGTGATTCTCTCGACAGGGCAGAGACCCAGTACTTC.

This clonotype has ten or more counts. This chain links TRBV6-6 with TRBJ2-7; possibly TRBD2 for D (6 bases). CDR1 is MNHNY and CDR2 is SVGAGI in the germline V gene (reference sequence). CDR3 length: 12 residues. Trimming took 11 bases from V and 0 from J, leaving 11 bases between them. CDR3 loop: CAGGFSSYEQYF. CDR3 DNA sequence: TGTGCCGGGGGGTTCAGCTCCTACGAGCAGTACTTC.

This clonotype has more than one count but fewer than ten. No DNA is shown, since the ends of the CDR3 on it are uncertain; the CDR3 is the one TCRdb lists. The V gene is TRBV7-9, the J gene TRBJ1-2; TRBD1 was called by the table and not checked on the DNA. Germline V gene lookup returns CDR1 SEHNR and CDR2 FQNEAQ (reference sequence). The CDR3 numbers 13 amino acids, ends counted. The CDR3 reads CASSSAVGTGITF.

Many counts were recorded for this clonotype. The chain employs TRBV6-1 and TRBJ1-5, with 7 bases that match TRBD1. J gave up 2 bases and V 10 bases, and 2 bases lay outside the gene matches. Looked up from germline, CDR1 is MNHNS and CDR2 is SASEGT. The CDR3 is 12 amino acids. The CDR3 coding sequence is TGTGCCACCGACAGGGGCAATCAGCCCCAGCATTTT. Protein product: CATDRGNQPQHF.

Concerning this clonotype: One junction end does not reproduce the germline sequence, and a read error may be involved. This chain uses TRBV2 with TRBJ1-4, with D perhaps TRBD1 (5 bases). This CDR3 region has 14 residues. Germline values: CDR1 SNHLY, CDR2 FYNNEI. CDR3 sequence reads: CASREGATNEKLFF. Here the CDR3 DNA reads TGTGCCAGCAGGGAAGGGGCAACTAATGAAAAACTGTTTTTT.

The CDR3 DNA follows: TGTGCCATACGGGACCTAGCAGCGGATTCACCCCTCCACTTT. Translation gives CAIRDLAADSPLHF. The chain couples TRBV27 to TRBJ1-6; maybe TRBD1 (5 bases). Germline CDR1 reads MNHEY; CDR2 reads SMNVEV (reference sequence). CDR3 length: 14 residues. V lost 10 bases and J lost 8, with 18 bases in between.

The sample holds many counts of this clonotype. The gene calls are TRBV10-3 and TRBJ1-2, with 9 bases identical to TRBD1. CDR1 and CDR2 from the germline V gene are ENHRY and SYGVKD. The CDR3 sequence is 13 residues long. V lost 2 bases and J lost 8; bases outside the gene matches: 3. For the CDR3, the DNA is TGTGCCATCAGTGAGGGACAGGGGAGAGGCTACACCTTC. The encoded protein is CAISEGQGRGYTF.

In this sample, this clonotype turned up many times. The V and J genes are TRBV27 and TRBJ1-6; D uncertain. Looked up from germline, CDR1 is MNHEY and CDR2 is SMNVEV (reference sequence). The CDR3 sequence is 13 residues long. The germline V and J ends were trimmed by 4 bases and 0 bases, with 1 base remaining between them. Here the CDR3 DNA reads TGTGCCAGCAGTTACTCCTATAATTCACCCCTCCACTTT. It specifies CASSYSYNSPLHF.

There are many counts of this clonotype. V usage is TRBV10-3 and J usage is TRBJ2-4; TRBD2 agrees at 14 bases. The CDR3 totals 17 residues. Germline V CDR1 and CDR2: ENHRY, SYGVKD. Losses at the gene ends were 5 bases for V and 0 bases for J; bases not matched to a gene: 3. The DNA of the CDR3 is TGTGCCATCAGTCGGGGACTAGCGGGAGAAGCCAAAAACATTCAGTACTTC. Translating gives CAISRGLAGEAKNIQYF.

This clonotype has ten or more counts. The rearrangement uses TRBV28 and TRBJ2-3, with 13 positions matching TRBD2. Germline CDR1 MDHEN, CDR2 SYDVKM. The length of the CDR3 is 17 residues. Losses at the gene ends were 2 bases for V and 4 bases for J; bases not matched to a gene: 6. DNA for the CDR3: TGTGCCAGCAGTTTAGGAACTAGCGGGGGGGCGTCAGATACGCAGTATTTT. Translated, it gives CASSLGTSGGASDTQYF.

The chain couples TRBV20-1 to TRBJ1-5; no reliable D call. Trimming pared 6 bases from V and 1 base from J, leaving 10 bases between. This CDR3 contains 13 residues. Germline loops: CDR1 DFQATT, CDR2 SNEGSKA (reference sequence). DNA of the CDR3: TGCAGTGCCTCCGGACGGAGCAATCAGCCCCAGCATTTT. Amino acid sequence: CSASGRSNQPQHF.

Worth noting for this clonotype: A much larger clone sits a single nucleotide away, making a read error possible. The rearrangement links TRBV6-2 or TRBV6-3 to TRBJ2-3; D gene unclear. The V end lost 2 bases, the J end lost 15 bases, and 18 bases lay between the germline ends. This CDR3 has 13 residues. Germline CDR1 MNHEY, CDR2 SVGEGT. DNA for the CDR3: TGTGCCAGCAGTTACGAAGCCCGATCCGTGAAATATTTT. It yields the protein CASSYEARSVKYF.

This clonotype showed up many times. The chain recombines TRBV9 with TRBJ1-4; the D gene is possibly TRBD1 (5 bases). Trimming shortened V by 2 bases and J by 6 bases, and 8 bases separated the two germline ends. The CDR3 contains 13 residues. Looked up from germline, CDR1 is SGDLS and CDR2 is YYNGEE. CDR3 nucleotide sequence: TGTGCCAGCAGCGTTGGGGGACATGAAAAACTGTTTTTT. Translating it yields CASSVGGHEKLFF.

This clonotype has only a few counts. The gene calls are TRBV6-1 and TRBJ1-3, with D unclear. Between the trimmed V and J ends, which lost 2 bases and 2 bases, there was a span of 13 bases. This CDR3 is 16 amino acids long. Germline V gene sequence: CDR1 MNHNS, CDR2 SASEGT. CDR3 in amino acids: CASSEPPTDTGNTIYF. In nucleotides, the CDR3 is TGTGCCAGCAGTGAACCCCCCACAGACACTGGAAACACCATATATTTT.

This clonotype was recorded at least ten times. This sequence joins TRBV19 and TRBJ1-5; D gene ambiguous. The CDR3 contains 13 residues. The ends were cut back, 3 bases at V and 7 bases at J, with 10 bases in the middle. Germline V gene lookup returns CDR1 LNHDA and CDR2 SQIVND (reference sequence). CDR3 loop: CASSMTRQQPQHF. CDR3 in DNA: TGTGCCAGTAGTATGACCCGTCAACAGCCCCAGCATTTT.

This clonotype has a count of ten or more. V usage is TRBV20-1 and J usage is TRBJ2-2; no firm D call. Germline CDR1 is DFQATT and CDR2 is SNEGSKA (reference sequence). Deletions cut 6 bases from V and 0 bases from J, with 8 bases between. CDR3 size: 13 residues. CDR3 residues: CSARFANTGELFF. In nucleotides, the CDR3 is TGCAGTGCAAGATTCGCGAACACCGGGGAGCTGTTTTTT.

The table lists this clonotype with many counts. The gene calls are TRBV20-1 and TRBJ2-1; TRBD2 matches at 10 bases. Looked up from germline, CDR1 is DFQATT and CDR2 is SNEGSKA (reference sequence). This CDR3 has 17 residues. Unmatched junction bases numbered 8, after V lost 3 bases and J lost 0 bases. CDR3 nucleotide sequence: TGCAGTGCTAGGCCCCTAGCGGGAGTTTCCTCCTACAATGAGCAGTTCTTC. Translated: CSARPLAGVSSYNEQFF.

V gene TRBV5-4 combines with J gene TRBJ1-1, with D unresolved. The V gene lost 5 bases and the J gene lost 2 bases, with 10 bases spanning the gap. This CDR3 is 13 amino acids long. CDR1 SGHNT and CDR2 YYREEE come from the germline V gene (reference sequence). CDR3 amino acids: CASRGRQNTEAFF. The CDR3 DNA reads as TGTGCCAGCAGAGGAAGGCAAAACACTGAAGCTTTCTTT.

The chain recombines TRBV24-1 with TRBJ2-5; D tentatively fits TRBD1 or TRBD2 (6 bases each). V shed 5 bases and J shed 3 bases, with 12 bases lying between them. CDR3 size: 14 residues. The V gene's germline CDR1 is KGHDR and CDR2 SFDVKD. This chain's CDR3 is CATSARRGKETQYF. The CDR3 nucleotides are TGTGCCACCAGTGCCCGGAGGGGGAAAGAGACCCAGTACTTC.

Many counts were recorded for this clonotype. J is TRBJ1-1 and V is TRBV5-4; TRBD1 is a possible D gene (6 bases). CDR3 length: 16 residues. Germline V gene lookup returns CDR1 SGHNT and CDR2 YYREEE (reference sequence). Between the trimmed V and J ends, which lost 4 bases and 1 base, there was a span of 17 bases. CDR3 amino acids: CASSPTSGRGNTEAFF. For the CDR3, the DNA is TGTGCCAGCAGCCCAACGAGCGGCAGGGGGAACACTGAAGCTTTCTTT.